A single sample gave rise to the 18 T cell receptor beta chains below, sequenced in a study of identical twins. TCRdb reprocessed the 5' RACE reads with MiXCR, giving one entry per CDR3 protein. Among around 1.7 million distinct CDR3 sequences listed, about 31% were seen once. Sample: cord blood. These receptors were collected from a newborn girl in good health.

This clonotype was observed at least ten times. This rearrangement joins TRBV25-1 to TRBJ1-5, with TRBD1 as a possible D gene (5 bases). Trimming stripped 6 bases from V and 5 bases from J, with 5 bases between. This CDR3 is built from 11 residues. The germline CDR1 and CDR2 sequences are MGHDK and SYGVNS. CDR3 coding DNA: TGTGCCAGCAGGACAGATCAGCCCCAGCATTTT. Its translation: CASRTDQPQHF. Variable domain in full (rest from reference TRBV25-1 and TRBJ1-5): EADIYQTPRYLVIGTGKKITLECSQTMGHDKMYWYQQDPGMELHLIHYSYGVNSTEKGDLSSESTVSRIRTEHFPLTLESARPSHTSQYLCASRTDQPQHFGDGTRLSIL.

A remark on this clonotype: A much larger clone is a single base away; this may be a read error. The CDR3: CASSLYVGAYGYTF. The DNA of the CDR3 is TGTGCCAGCAGCTTGTATGTCGGCGCCTATGGCTACACCTTC. This chain joins TRBV5-5 and TRBJ1-2; D is unresolved. This CDR3 comprises 14 residues. V gave up 1 base and J gave up 4 bases, with 11 bases separating them. Germline V CDR1 and CDR2: SGHKS, YYEKEE (reference sequence).

The chain has TRBV27 and TRBJ1-1; D might be TRBD1 (5 bases). V lost 2 bases to trimming and J lost 5 bases, with 9 bases between them. Germline V gene data show CDR1 as MNHEY and CDR2 as SMNVEV (reference sequence). CDR3 length equals 13 residues. The CDR3 here is CASSLRRETEAFF. As DNA, the CDR3 is TGTGCCAGCAGTTTACGCAGGGAGACTGAAGCTTTCTTT.

The rearrangement joins TRBV20-1 to TRBJ2-3; 14 bases align to TRBD2. Per the germline V gene, CDR1 is DFQATT and CDR2 is SNEGSKA (reference sequence). Trimming cost V 0 bases and J 1 base; bases outside gene matches: 0. This CDR3 spans 16 amino acids. CDR3 region: CSAREGLAGGTDTQYF. The CDR3 DNA reads TGCAGTGCTAGAGAGGGACTAGCGGGGGGCACAGATACGCAGTATTTT.

The V call is TRBV12-3 or TRBV12-4, the J call TRBJ1-3; no clear D. The V and J ends lost 2 bases and 2 bases respectively, with 10 bases between them. The CDR3 has 15 amino acids. CDR3 coding DNA: TGTGCCAGCAGTTTATTCGGGCGCCCTGGAAACACCATATATTTT. This codes for CASSLFGRPGNTIYF.

The CDR3 loop reads CASSEALLAGGQETQYF. In DNA, the CDR3 is TGTGCCAGCAGTGAAGCGCTTCTAGCGGGGGGCCAAGAGACCCAGTACTTC. The chain recombines TRBV2 with TRBJ2-5; the match to TRBD2 covers 11 bases. CDR1 and CDR2 (germline): SNHLY, FYNNEI. V was clipped by 0 bases and J by 1 base; unmatched bases: 4. The CDR3 loop spans 17 amino acids.

The chain carries TRBV20-1 and TRBJ2-1, with a possible D match to TRBD2 (6 bases). The CDR3 is made up of 15 amino acids. The germline V gene has CDR1 DFQATT and CDR2 SNEGSKA (reference sequence). V lost 3 bases, J lost 0 bases, and 12 bases lay in between. The CDR3 here is CSARGRGLSYNEQFF. CDR3 DNA: TGCAGTGCTAGGGGGCGGGGCCTCTCCTACAATGAGCAGTTCTTC.

The rearrangement links TRBV10-3 to TRBJ2-5, with 10 bases identical to TRBD2. The DNA matches TRBJ2-7 better at its end, which makes the J call doubtful. The length of the CDR3 is 16 residues. Germline lookup yields CDR1 ENHRY and CDR2 SYGVKD. This CDR3 reads CAISESRAGGVHEQYF. In nucleotides, the CDR3 is TGTGCCATCAGTGAGTCGAGAGCGGGAGGGGTCCACGAGCAGTACTTC.

This clonotype was recorded a few times. The V and J genes are TRBV7-2 and TRBJ2-1; 11 bases line up with TRBD2. The germline V gene has CDR1 SGHTA and CDR2 FQGNSA. The J segment lost 8 bases and the V segment lost 0 bases, leaving 9 bases of the junction unmatched. The CDR3 sequence is 17 residues long. CDR3 coding DNA: TGTGCCAGCAGCTTAGCTAGGGCTAGCGGGGGGAGGGATGAGCAGTTCTTC. Protein: CASSLARASGGRDEQFF.

This clonotype appeared a few times. The chain links TRBV20-1 to TRBJ2-3, with TRBD1 identical over 10 bases. CDR1 is DFQATT, CDR2 SNEGSKA, per germline (reference sequence). The CDR3 loop spans 15 amino acids. V dropped 2 bases and J dropped 4; count of bases not matched to a gene: 6. DNA for the CDR3: TGCAGTGCTAGAAACTGGGGGACAGGGGCAGATACGCAGTATTTT. It codes for CSARNWGTGADTQYF.

This clonotype was observed many times. CDR3 in amino acids: CAISSAGQGSYGYTF. The CDR3 DNA is TGTGCCATCAGTTCAGCGGGACAGGGATCATACGGCTACACCTTC. The chain links TRBV10-3 to TRBJ1-2; TRBD1 matches at 9 bases. Germline assignment: CDR1 ENHRY and CDR2 SYGVKD. The CDR3 length is 15 residues. The V segment lost 5 bases and the J segment 8 bases; nucleotides outside the gene matches: 12.

This clonotype was seen only a few times. The chain is built from TRBV7-9 and TRBJ2-1; D unresolved. Germline loops: CDR1 SEHNR, CDR2 FQNEAQ (reference sequence). The CDR3 has 18 amino acids. V dropped 2 bases and J dropped 0 bases, with 17 bases sitting between them. The CDR3 nucleotides read TGTGCCAGCAGCTTAATCGGGCGGCGCGCCAGCTCCTACAATGAGCAGTTCTTC. Its protein is CASSLIGRRASSYNEQFF.

This clonotype has only a few counts. The V and J genes are TRBV24-1 and TRBJ2-7, with D perhaps TRBD1 (6 bases). The V and J ends lost 3 bases and 2 bases respectively, with 7 bases between them. Germline-derived CDR1 and CDR2 are KGHDR and SFDVKD. This CDR3 comprises 13 residues. The CDR3 DNA is TGTGCCACCAGTGATGGGACAACCTACGAGCAGTACTTC. Its translation: CATSDGTTYEQYF.

In nucleotides, the CDR3 is TGTGCCAGCAGCTCCGTCTCCAGCGGGAGAAAATGGAATGAGCAGTTCTTC. Translated, it gives CASSSVSSGRKWNEQFF. The chain is built from TRBV11-2 and TRBJ2-1; 8 positions agree with TRBD2. Germline trimming cut 4 bases from V and 7 bases from J; bases unmatched to any gene: 15. CDR3 length: 17 amino acids. CDR1 and CDR2 from the germline V gene are SGHAT and FQNNGV.

This clonotype has just a few counts. This sequence joins TRBV2 and TRBJ2-7; the match to TRBD1 covers 7 bases. J lost 0 bases, V lost 7 bases, and 3 bases had no gene match. Germline CDR1 is SNHLY and CDR2 is FYNNEI. The CDR3 sequence is 13 residues long. The CDR3: CASIRQGSYEQYF. CDR3 bases: TGTGCCAGCATTAGACAGGGCTCCTACGAGCAGTACTTC.

The chain carries TRBV7-2 and TRBJ1-6, with a possible D match to TRBD1 (6 bases). CDR3 length: 17 residues. CDR1 SGHTA and CDR2 FQGNSA come from the germline V gene. V was pared by 1 base and J by 7 bases, with 17 bases between. This CDR3 reads CASSLEGLRGLNSPLHF. For the CDR3, the DNA is TGTGCCAGCAGCTTAGAAGGACTTAGGGGGTTAAATTCACCCCTCCACTTT. Drawing the rest from reference TRBV7-2 and TRBJ1-6, the complete variable domain is GAGVSQSPSNKVTEKGKDVELRCDPISGHTALYWYRQSLGQGLEFLIYFQGNSAPDKSGLPSDRFSAERTGGSVSTLTIQRTQQEDSAVYLCASSLEGLRGLNSPLHFGNGTRLTVT.

CDR3 sequence (DNA): TGTGCCAGCAGTGCGATAGCGGGGGCTGGGTTTGAGCAGTTCTTC. It yields the protein CASSAIAGAGFEQFF. The gene calls are TRBV6-2 or TRBV6-3 and TRBJ2-1, with 9 bases fitting TRBD2. Germline-derived CDR1 and CDR2 are MNHEY and SVGEGT. The CDR3 consists of 15 residues. The V and J ends lost 5 bases and 9 bases, in that order; junction bases with no gene match: 11.

This clonotype was seen repeatedly, ten times or more. In DNA, the CDR3 is TGTGCCAGCCGAGAGAGCTCCTATAATTCACCCCTCCACTTT. It encodes CASRESSYNSPLHF. V usage is TRBV12-3 or TRBV12-4 and J usage is TRBJ1-6; D call uncertain. The CDR3 spans 14 residues. Trimming took off 8 bases at V and 0 bases at J, with 8 bases between the two ends.